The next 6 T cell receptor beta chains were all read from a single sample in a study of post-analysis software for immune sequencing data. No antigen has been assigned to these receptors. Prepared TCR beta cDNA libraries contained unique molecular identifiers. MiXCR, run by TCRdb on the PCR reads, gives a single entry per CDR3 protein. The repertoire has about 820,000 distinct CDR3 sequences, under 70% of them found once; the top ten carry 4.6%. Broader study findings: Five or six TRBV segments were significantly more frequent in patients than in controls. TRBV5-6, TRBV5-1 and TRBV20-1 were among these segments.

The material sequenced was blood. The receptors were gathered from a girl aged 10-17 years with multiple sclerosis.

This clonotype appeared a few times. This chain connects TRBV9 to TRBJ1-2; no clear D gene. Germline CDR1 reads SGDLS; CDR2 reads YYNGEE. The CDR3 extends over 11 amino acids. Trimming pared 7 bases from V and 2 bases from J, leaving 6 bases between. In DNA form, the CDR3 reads TGTGCCAGCGGAGAGAACTATGGCTACACCTTC. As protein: CASGENYGYTF.

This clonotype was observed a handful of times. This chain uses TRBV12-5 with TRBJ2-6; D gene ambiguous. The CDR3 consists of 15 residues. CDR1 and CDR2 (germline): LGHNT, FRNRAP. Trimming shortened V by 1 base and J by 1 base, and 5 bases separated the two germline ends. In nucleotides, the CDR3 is TGTGCTAGTGGTTTGGGCCAATCTGGGGCCAACGTCCTGACTTTC. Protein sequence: CASGLGQSGANVLTF.

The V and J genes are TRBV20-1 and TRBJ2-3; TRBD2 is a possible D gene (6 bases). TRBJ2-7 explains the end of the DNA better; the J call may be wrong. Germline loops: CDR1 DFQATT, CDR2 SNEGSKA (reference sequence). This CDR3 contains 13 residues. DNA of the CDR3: TGCAGTGCTCTAGGCCTAGCGAGCTACGAGCAGTACTTC. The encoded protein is CSALGLASYEQYF.

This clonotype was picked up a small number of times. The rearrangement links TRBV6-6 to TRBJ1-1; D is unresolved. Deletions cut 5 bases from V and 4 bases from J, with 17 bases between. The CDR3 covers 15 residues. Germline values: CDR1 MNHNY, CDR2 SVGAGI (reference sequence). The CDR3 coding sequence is TGTGCCAGCAGTGGATCCCGGGCCGGGAGCACTGAAGCTTTCTTT. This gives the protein CASSGSRAGSTEAFF.

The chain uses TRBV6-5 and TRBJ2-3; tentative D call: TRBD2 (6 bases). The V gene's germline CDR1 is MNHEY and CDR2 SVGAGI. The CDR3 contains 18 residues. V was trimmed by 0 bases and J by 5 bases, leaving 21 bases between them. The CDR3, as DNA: TGTGCCAGCAGTTACTCATTACTAGCCGGAGAGTCCGGAGATACGCAGTATTTT. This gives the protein CASSYSLLAGESGDTQYF.

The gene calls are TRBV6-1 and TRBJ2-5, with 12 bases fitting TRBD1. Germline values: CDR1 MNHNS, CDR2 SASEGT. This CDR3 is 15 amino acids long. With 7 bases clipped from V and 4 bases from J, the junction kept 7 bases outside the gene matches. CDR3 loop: CASIGTGGMRETQYF. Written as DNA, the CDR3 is TGTGCCAGCATTGGGACAGGGGGCATGCGAGAGACCCAGTACTTC.